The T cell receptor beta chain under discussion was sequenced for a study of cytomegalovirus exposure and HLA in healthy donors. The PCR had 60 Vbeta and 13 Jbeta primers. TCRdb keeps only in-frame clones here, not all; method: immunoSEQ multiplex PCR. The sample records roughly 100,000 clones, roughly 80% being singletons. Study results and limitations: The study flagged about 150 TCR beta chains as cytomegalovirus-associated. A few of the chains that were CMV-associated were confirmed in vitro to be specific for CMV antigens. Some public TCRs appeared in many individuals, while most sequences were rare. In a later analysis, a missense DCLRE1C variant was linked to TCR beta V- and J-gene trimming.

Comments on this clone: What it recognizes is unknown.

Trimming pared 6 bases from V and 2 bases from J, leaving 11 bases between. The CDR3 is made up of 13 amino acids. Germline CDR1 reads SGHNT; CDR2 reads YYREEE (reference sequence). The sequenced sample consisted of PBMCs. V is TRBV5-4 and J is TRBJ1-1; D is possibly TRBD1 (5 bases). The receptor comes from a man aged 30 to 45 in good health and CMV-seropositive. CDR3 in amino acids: CASTAGGNTEAFF. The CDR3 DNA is TGTGCCAGCACAGCCGGGGGAAACACTGAAGCTTTCTTT.